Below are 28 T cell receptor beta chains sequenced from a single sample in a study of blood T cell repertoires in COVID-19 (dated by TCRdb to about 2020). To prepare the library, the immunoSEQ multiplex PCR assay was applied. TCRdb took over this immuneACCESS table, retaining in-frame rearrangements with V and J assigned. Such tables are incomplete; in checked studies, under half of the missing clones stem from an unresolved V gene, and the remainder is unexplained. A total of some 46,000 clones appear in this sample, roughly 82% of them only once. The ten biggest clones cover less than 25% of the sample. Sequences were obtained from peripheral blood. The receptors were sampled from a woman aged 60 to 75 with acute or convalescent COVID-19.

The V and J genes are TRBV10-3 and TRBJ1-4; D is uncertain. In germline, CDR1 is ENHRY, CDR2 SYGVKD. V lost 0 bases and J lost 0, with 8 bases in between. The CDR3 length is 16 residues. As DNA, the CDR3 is TGTGCCATCAGTGAGTCGATGGCCGCAACTAATGAAAAACTGTTTTTT. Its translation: CAISESMAATNEKLFF.

CDR3 nucleotide sequence: TGTGCCACCAGCAGAGACCAAATGGACAGGCGAGGAAGTTACAATGAGCAGTTCTTC. It codes for CATSRDQMDRRGSYNEQFF. The V and J genes are TRBV15 and TRBJ2-1; 7 bases match TRBD1. Losses at the gene ends were 0 bases for V and 4 bases for J; bases not matched to a gene: 15. This CDR3 is 19 amino acids long. CDR1 LNHNV and CDR2 YYDKDF come from the germline V gene (reference sequence).

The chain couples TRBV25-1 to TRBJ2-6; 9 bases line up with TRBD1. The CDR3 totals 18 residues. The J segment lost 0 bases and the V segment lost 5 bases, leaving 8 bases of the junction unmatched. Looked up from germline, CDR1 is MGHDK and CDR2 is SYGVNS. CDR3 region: CASSLQGAKFSGANVLTF. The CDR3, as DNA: TGTGCCAGCAGTCTACAGGGGGCTAAGTTCTCTGGGGCCAACGTCCTGACTTTC.

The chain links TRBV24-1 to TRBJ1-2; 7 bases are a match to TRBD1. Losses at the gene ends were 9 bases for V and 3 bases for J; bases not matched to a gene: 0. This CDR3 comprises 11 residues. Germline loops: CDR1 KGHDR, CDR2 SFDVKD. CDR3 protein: CATGTDYGYTF. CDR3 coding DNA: TGTGCCACCGGGACAGACTATGGCTACACCTTC.

The CDR3, as DNA: TGCGCCAGCAGCTTACTCACCGGGACTAGCGCCTCGTCGAACACCGGGGAGCTGTTTTTT. Its protein product is CASSLLTGTSASSNTGELFF. V gene TRBV5-1 combines with J gene TRBJ2-2; 10 nucleotides align to TRBD2. Germline V gene lookup returns CDR1 SGHRS and CDR2 YFSETQ. V gave up 2 bases and J gave up 0 bases; unmatched junction bases: 13. This CDR3 is built from 20 residues.

The CDR3 DNA sequence: TGTGCCAGCACCGTGACAGGGGACACTGAAGCTTTCTTT. Protein: CASTVTGDTEAFF. This chain connects TRBV12-3 or TRBV12-4 to TRBJ1-1, with 8 bases matching TRBD1. The CDR3 spans 13 residues. V trimming: 7 bases; J trimming: 3 bases; junction bases outside the gene matches: 4.

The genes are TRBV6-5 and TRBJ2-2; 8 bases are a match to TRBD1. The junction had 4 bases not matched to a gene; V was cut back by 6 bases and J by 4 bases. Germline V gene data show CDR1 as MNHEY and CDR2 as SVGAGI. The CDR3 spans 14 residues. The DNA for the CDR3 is TGTGCCAGCAGCCAGGGGGCTGGCACCGGGGAGCTGTTTTTT. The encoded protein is CASSQGAGTGELFF.

CDR3 bases: TGTGCCAGCAGTTTCACAGGGGGACCCTACAATGAGCAGTTCTTC. Its protein is CASSFTGGPYNEQFF. V is TRBV27 and J is TRBJ2-1; 8 positions agree with TRBD1. The CDR3 runs 15 residues. V was pared by 3 bases and J by 2 bases, with 3 bases of the junction left unmatched. Germline V gene data show CDR1 as MNHEY and CDR2 as SMNVEV (reference sequence).

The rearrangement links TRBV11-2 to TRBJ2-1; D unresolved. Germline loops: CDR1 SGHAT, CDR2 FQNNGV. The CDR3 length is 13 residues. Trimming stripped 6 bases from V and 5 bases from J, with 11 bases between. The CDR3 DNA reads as TGTGCCAGCAGGTCCCTAAGAAACAATGAGCAGTTCTTC. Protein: CASRSLRNNEQFF.

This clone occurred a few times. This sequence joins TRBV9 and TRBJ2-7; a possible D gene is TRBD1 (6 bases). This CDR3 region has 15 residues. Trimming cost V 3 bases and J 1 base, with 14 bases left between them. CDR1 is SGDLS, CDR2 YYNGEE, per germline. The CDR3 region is CASSGDMGASYEQYF. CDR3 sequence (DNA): TGTGCCAGCAGCGGGGACATGGGCGCTTCCTACGAGCAGTACTTC.

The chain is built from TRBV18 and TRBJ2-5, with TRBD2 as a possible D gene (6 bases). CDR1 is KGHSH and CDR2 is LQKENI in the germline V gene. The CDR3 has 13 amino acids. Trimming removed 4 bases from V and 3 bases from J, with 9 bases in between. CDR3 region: CASSRGTEETQYF. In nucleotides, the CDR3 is TGTGCCAGCTCACGAGGGACTGAAGAGACCCAGTACTTC. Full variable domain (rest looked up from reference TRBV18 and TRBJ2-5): NAGVMQNPRHLVRRRGQEARLRCSPMKGHSHVYWYRQLPEEGLKFMVYLQKENIIDESGMPKERFSAEFPKEGPSILRIQQVVRGDSAAYFCASSRGTEETQYFGPGTRLLVL.

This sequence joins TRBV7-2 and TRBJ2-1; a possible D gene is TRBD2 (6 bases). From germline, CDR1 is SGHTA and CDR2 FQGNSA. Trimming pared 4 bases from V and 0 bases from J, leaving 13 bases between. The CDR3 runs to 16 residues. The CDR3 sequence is CASSSRLVPSYNEQFF. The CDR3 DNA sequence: TGTGCCAGCAGCTCCAGACTAGTGCCCTCCTACAATGAGCAGTTCTTC.

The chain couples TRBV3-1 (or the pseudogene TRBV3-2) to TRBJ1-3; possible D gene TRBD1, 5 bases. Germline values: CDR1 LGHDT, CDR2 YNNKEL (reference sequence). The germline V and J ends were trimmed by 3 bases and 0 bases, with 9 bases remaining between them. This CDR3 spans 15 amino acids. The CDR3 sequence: CASSHETVSGNTIYF. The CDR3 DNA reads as TGTGCCAGCAGCCACGAGACAGTCTCTGGAAACACCATATATTTT.

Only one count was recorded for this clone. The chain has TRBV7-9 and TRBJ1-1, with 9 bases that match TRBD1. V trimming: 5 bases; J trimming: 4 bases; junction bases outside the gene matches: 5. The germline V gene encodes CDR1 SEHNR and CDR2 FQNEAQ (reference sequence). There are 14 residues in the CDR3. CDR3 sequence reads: CASSQYRGPTEAFF. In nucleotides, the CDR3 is TGTGCCAGCAGCCAGTACAGGGGGCCCACTGAAGCTTTCTTT. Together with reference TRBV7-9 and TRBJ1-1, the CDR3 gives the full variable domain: DTGVSQNPRHKITKRGQNVTFRCDPISEHNRLYWYRQTLGQGPEFLTYFQNEAQLEKSRLLSDRFSAERPKGSFSTLEIQRTEQGDSAMYLCASSQYRGPTEAFFGQGTRLTVV.

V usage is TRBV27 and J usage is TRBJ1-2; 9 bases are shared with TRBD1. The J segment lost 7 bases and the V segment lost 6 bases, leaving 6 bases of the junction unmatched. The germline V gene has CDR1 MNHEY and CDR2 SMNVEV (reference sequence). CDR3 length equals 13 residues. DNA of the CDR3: TGTGCCAGCAGGACCGGGACAGGGATTGGCTACACCTTC. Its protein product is CASRTGTGIGYTF.

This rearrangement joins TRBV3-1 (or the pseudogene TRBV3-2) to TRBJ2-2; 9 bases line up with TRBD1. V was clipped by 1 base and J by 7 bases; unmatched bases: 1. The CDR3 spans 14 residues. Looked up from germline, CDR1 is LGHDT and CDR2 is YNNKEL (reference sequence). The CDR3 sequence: CASSQGQGVGELFF. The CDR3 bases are TGTGCCAGCAGCCAAGGACAGGGGGTCGGGGAGCTGTTTTTT.

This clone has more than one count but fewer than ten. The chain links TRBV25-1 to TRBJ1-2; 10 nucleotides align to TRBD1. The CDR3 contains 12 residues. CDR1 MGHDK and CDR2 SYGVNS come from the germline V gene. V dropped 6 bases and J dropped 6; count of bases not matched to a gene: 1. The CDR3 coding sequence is TGTGCCAGCAGGGACAGGGGGAATGGCTACACCTTC. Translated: CASRDRGNGYTF.

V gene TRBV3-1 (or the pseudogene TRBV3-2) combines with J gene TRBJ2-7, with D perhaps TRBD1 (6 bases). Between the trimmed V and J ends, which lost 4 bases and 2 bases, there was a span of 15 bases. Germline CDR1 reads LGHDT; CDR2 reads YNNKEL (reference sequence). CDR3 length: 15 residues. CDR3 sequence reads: CASSPQTGGTYEQYF. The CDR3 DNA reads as TGTGCCAGCAGCCCCCAGACAGGTGGGACCTACGAGCAGTACTTC.

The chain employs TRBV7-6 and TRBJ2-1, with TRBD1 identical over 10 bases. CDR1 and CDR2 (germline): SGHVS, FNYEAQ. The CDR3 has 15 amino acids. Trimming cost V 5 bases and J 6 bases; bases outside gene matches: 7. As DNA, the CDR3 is TGTGCCAGCAGCAACCGGGACAGGGGCCTCAATGAGCAGTTCTTC. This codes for CASSNRDRGLNEQFF.

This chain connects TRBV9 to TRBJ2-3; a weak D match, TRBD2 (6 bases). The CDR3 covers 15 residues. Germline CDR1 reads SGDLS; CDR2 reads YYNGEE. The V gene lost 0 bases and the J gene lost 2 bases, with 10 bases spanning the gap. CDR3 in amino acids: CASSVGSGDTDTQYF. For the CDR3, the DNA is TGTGCCAGCAGCGTAGGGTCGGGGGACACAGATACGCAGTATTTT.

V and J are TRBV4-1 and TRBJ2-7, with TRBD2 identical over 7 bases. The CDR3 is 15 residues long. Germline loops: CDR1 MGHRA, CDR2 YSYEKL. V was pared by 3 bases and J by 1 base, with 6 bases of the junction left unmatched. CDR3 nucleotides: TGCGCCAGCAGCCACGGTAGCGGGTTTTCCTACGAGCAGTACTTC. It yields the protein CASSHGSGFSYEQYF.

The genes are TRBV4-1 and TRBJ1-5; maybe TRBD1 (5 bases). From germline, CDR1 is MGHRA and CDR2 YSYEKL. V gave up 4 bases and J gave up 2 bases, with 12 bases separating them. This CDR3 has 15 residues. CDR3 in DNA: TGCGCCAGCAGCCTGCGGGACGGCGGCAATCAGCCCCAGCATTTT. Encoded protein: CASSLRDGGNQPQHF.

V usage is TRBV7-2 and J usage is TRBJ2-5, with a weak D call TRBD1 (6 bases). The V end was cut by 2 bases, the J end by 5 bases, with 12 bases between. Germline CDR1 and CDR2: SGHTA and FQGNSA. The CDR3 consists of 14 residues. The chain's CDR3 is CASSLTGLLETQYF. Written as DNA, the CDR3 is TGTGCCAGCAGCTTAACAGGGCTCCTGGAGACCCAGTACTTC. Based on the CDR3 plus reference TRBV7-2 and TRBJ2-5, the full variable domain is GAGVSQSPSNKVTEKGKDVELRCDPISGHTALYWYRQSLGQGLEFLIYFQGNSAPDKSGLPSDRFSAERTGGSVSTLTIQRTQQEDSAVYLCASSLTGLLETQYFGPGTRLLVL.

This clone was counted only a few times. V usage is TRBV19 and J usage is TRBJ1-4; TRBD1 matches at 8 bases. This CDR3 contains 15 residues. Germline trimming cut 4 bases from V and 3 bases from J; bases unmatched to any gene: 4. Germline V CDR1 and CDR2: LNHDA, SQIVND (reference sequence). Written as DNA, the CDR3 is TGTGCCAGTAGTACCGGACAGGGCGCTAATGAAAAACTGTTTTTT. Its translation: CASSTGQGANEKLFF.

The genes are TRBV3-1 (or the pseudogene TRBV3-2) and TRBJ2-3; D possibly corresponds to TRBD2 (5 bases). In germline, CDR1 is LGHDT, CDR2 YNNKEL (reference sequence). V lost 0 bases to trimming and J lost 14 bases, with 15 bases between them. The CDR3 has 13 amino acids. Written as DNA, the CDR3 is TGTGCCAGCAGCCAAGATGGCCCGCGGGTGTCGTATTTT. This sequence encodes CASSQDGPRVSYF.

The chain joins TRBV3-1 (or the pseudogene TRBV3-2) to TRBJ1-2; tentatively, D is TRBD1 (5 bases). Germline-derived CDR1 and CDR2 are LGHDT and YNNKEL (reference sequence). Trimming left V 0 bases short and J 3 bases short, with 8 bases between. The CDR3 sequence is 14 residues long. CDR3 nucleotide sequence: TGTGCCAGCAGCCAAGAAGGGGTGCACTATGGCTACACCTTC. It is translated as CASSQEGVHYGYTF.

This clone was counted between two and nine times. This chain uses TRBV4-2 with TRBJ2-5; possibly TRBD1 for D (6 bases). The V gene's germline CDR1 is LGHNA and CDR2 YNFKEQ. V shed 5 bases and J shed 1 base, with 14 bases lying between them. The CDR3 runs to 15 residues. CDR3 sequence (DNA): TGTGCCAGCAGCTCCACGGGACACCTCCAAGAGACCCAGTACTTC. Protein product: CASSSTGHLQETQYF.

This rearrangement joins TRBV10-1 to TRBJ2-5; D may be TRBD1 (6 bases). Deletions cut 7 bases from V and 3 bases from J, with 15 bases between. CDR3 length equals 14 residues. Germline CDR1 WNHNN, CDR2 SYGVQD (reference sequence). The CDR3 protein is CASNPRQGKETQYF. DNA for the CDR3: TGCGCCAGCAATCCCCGGCAGGGGAAAGAGACCCAGTACTTC.